These 25 T cell receptor beta chains originate from one sample sequenced in a study of graft-versus-host responses after intestinal transplantation. Measured with immunoSEQ multiplex PCR; TCRdb has only the in-frame clones, and not every one. Of under 20,000 clones listed, about nine tenths are singletons. Sequencing was performed on PBMCs, taken 350 to 400 days after transplant. These receptors originate from a human patient who received an intestinal transplant, so some T cells may come from the graft donor.

The chain has TRBV28 and TRBJ2-1; D gene ambiguous. The V end lost 5 bases, the J end lost 2 bases, and 22 bases lay between the germline ends. Looked up from germline, CDR1 is MDHEN and CDR2 is SYDVKM. The CDR3 sequence is 18 residues long. The CDR3 loop reads CASSPYRSELNPYNEQFF. The CDR3 coding sequence is TGTGCCAGCAGTCCCTACCGTTCGGAACTCAATCCCTACAATGAGCAGTTCTTC.

This sequence joins TRBV25-1 and TRBJ2-5, with a possible D match to TRBD2 (7 bases). V was cut by 0 bases and J by 5 bases, with 16 bases left in between. Germline V gene sequence: CDR1 MGHDK, CDR2 SYGVNS. The CDR3 totals 16 residues. Here the CDR3 DNA reads TGTGCCAGCAGTGAATATATTGGGGGGGGCGGGGAGACCCAGTACTTC. Its translation: CASSEYIGGGGETQYF.

This rearrangement joins TRBV6-5 to TRBJ2-7, with 12 nucleotides matching TRBD2. Germline V lookup: CDR1 MNHEY, CDR2 SVGAGI. The CDR3 runs 14 residues. Trimming cost V 4 bases and J 6 bases; bases outside gene matches: 4. The CDR3 sequence is CASSLLAGGGEQYF. CDR3 coding DNA: TGTGCCAGCAGTTTACTAGCGGGAGGAGGCGAGCAGTACTTC.

DNA of the CDR3: TGCAGCGTTTTCGGCCGAGCAGGGTACCAAGAGACCCAGTACTTC. It codes for CSVFGRAGYQETQYF. The chain employs TRBV29-1 and TRBJ2-5; D is perhaps TRBD1 (5 bases). V was pared by 5 bases and J by 0 bases, with 16 bases between. Germline V gives CDR1 SQVTM, CDR2 ANQGSEA. The CDR3 contains 15 residues.

V is TRBV6-5 and J is TRBJ2-1, with D perhaps TRBD2 (6 bases). There are 11 residues in the CDR3. The germline V and J ends were trimmed by 4 bases and 10 bases, with 8 bases remaining between them. CDR1 and CDR2 (germline): MNHEY, SVGAGI. The CDR3 bases are TGTGCCAGCAGTTTGGGGGGAGAGCAGTTCTTC. Its protein product is CASSLGGEQFF.

The J gene is TRBJ1-6, the V gene TRBV10-3; D remains unclear. The ends were cut back, 3 bases at V and 0 bases at J, with 9 bases in the middle. The CDR3 extends over 16 amino acids. Germline loops: CDR1 ENHRY, CDR2 SYGVKD. In nucleotides, the CDR3 is TGTGCCATCAGTGATCGGGCGAGCTCCTATAATTCACCCCTCCACTTT. Amino acids: CAISDRASSYNSPLHF.

V usage is TRBV7-9 and J usage is TRBJ1-2; D may be TRBD1 (5 bases). This CDR3 has 14 amino acids. Trimming stripped 5 bases from V and 4 bases from J, with 14 bases between. Germline V gene sequence: CDR1 SEHNR, CDR2 FQNEAQ (reference sequence). CDR3 in DNA: TGTGCCAGCAGCCCAGACGGGGGGTCCTATGGCTACACCTTC. Amino acids: CASSPDGGSYGYTF.

The chain couples TRBV9 to TRBJ2-1; D remains unclear. CDR3 length: 13 residues. V lost 1 base and J 10 bases, leaving 12 bases between the germline ends. From germline, CDR1 is SGDLS and CDR2 YYNGEE. CDR3 loop: CASSVYPAWEQFF. The CDR3 nucleotides read TGTGCCAGCAGCGTATACCCAGCTTGGGAGCAGTTCTTC.

In this sample, this clone turned up a few times. The V and J genes are TRBV21-1 and TRBJ2-7; the table calls TRBD1, which could not be checked here. TRBV21-1 is listed as a pseudogene. The CDR3 spans 15 residues. For the CDR3, the DNA is TGTGCCAGCAGCGCGCGGGACAGGGAGGCGGACGAGCAGTACTTC. Its protein product is CASSARDREADEQYF.

As for this clone: In the same sample, other DNA sequences code for this CDR3. The V and J genes are TRBV7-8 and TRBJ2-7, with D perhaps TRBD1 or TRBD2 (6 bases each). Germline V lookup: CDR1 SGHVS, CDR2 FQNEAQ. The CDR3 runs 18 residues. V shed 5 bases and J shed 3 bases, with 26 bases lying between them. CDR3 residues: CASSLGGLGEVHRYEQYF. CDR3 coding DNA: TGTGCCAGCAGCCTAGGGGGGTTGGGGGAGGTGCACCGCTACGAGCAGTACTTC.

This clone was seen only a few times. CDR3 DNA: TGTGCCAGCAGCTTATTTGGGACAGGGAGGGCCGGGGCCAACGTCCTGACTTTC. This translates into CASSLFGTGRAGANVLTF. The gene calls are TRBV11-3 and TRBJ2-6; 9 positions agree with TRBD1. V was clipped by 2 bases and J by 4 bases; unmatched bases: 9. This CDR3 comprises 18 residues. In germline, CDR1 is SGHNT, CDR2 YENEEA.

V and J are TRBV6-1 and TRBJ1-5, with 9 bases that match TRBD1. Losses at the gene ends were 5 bases for V and 0 bases for J; bases not matched to a gene: 2. CDR3 size: 15 residues. Germline CDR1 is MNHNS and CDR2 is SASEGT. The DNA of the CDR3 is TGTGCCAGCAGTCAGGACAGGGGTAGCAATCAGCCCCAGCATTTT. Translating it yields CASSQDRGSNQPQHF.

The chain uses TRBV4-1 and TRBJ2-1; D remains ambiguous. Germline V gives CDR1 MGHRA, CDR2 YSYEKL. Trimming removed 1 base from V and 0 bases from J, with 7 bases in between. This CDR3 has 15 residues. This chain's CDR3 is CASSQVPSSYNEQFF. The CDR3 DNA follows: TGCGCCAGCAGCCAAGTCCCCAGCTCCTACAATGAGCAGTTCTTC.

CDR3 coding DNA: TGTGCCAGCAGCCACCCCTGGACGTCCGGCGCCTATGGCTACACCTTC. Protein sequence: CASSHPWTSGAYGYTF. The gene calls are TRBV14 and TRBJ1-2; no reliable D call. Germline V gene lookup returns CDR1 SGHDN and CDR2 FVKESK. Trimming took 3 bases from V and 4 from J, leaving 18 bases between them. The CDR3 is 16 amino acids.

The chain is built from TRBV7-2 and TRBJ1-4; D is possibly TRBD1 (5 bases). Per germline, CDR1 SGHTA and CDR2 FQGNSA. The CDR3 consists of 15 residues. V gave up 8 bases and J gave up 4 bases, with 17 bases separating them. CDR3 sequence: CASGPAGGYNEKLFF. The CDR3 bases are TGTGCCAGCGGCCCCGCGGGGGGTTATAATGAAAAACTGTTTTTT.

The chain couples TRBV6-1 to TRBJ2-5; 11 nucleotides line up with TRBD2. With V trimmed by 3 bases and J by 5 bases, 8 bases remained unmatched. This CDR3 spans 16 amino acids. From germline, CDR1 is MNHNS and CDR2 SASEGT. The CDR3 region has the DNA TGTGCCAGCAGTGACGGTATAGCGGGGGGGTTTGAGACCCAGTACTTC. Translated: CASSDGIAGGFETQYF.

The chain recombines TRBV4-1 with TRBJ2-7; the D gene is possibly TRBD2 (6 bases). Germline CDR1 MGHRA, CDR2 YSYEKL. The ends were cut back, 1 base at V and 1 base at J, with 11 bases in the middle. This CDR3 region has 15 residues. CDR3 region: CASSQVEGLSYEQYF. DNA of the CDR3: TGCGCCAGCAGCCAAGTAGAAGGACTATCCTACGAGCAGTACTTC.

The rearrangement joins TRBV29-1 to TRBJ2-5; D is undetermined. This CDR3 has 13 amino acids. Between the trimmed V and J ends, which lost 1 base and 1 base, there was a span of 7 bases. Germline V gives CDR1 SQVTM, CDR2 ANQGSEA. CDR3 in DNA: TGCAGCGTTGAAGGGGGTATCCAAGAGACCCAGTACTTC. Its protein product is CSVEGGIQETQYF.

CDR3 region: CASSDGLYGYTF. The CDR3 DNA reads TGTGCCAGCAGCGATGGACTCTATGGCTACACCTTC. The chain links TRBV7-9 to TRBJ1-2; no reliable D call. CDR1 is SEHNR, CDR2 FQNEAQ, per germline (reference sequence). This CDR3 has 12 residues. V was clipped by 5 bases and J by 4 bases, with 8 bases between them. The full variable domain, with the rest looked up from reference TRBV7-9 and TRBJ1-2, is DTGVSQNPRHKITKRGQNVTFRCDPISEHNRLYWYRQTLGQGPEFLTYFQNEAQLEKSRLLSDRFSAERPKGSFSTLEIQRTEQGDSAMYLCASSDGLYGYTFGSGTRLTVV.

The gene calls are TRBV4-1 and TRBJ1-6; TRBD1 agrees at 10 bases. The ends lost 3 bases at V and 9 bases at J; junction bases unmatched: 8. This CDR3 region has 16 residues. The germline V gene has CDR1 MGHRA and CDR2 YSYEKL. In DNA, the CDR3 is TGCGCCAGCAGCCAGTGGGACAGGGGATCGGGTTCACCCCTCCACTTT. It encodes CASSQWDRGSGSPLHF.

The chain couples TRBV6-1 to TRBJ2-5; 8 positions agree with TRBD1. V lost 7 bases to trimming and J lost 6 bases; unmatched junction nucleotides: 13. The V gene's germline CDR1 is MNHNS and CDR2 SASEGT. The CDR3 sequence is 15 residues long. The CDR3 region is CASKITETGAKTQYF. In DNA form, the CDR3 reads TGTGCCAGCAAGATTACCGAGACAGGGGCAAAGACCCAGTACTTC.

The chain couples TRBV6-5 to TRBJ2-2; D call uncertain. The V gene lost 2 bases and the J gene lost 3 bases, with 7 bases spanning the gap. The germline V gene has CDR1 MNHEY and CDR2 SVGAGI. This CDR3 is 14 amino acids long. CDR3 DNA sequence: TGTGCCAGCAGTTACCAACAGTACACCGGGGAGCTGTTTTTT. Protein product: CASSYQQYTGELFF.

This chain links TRBV27 with TRBJ1-1, with TRBD1 as a possible D gene (6 bases). V was cut by 0 bases and J by 4 bases, with 9 bases left in between. The CDR3 extends over 14 amino acids. Germline CDR1 MNHEY, CDR2 SMNVEV (reference sequence). CDR3 amino acids: CASSLSQGRTEAFF. As DNA, the CDR3 is TGTGCCAGCAGTTTATCACAGGGCCGCACTGAAGCTTTCTTT.

V gene TRBV6-6 combines with J gene TRBJ2-1, with 7 bases identical to TRBD2. J lost 1 base, V lost 6 bases, and 6 bases had no gene match. CDR3 size: 15 residues. Per the germline V gene, CDR1 is MNHNY and CDR2 is SVGAGI (reference sequence). CDR3 sequence reads: CASRHAGASYNEQFF. The DNA for the CDR3 is TGTGCCAGCAGGCACGCGGGAGCTTCCTACAATGAGCAGTTCTTC.

The chain joins TRBV6-5 to TRBJ2-1, with 11 bases that match TRBD1. Germline lookup yields CDR1 MNHEY and CDR2 SVGAGI. V gave up 5 bases and J gave up 9 bases; unmatched junction bases: 3. This CDR3 is built from 13 residues. The CDR3 is CASSRTGGSEQFF. CDR3 nucleotides: TGTGCCAGCAGTCGGACAGGGGGCAGTGAGCAGTTCTTC.